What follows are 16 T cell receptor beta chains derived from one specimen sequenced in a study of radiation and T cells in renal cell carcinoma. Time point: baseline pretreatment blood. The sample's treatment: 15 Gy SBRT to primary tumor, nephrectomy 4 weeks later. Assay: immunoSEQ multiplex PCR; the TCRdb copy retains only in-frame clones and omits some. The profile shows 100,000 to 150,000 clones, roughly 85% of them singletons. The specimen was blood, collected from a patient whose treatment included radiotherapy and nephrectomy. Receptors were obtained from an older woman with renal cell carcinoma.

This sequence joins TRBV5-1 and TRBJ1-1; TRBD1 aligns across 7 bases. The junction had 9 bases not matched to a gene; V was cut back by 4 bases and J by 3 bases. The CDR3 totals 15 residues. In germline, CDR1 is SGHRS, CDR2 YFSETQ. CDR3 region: CASSPWTGEDTEAFF. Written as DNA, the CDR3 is TGCGCCAGCAGCCCGTGGACAGGAGAAGACACTGAAGCTTTCTTT.

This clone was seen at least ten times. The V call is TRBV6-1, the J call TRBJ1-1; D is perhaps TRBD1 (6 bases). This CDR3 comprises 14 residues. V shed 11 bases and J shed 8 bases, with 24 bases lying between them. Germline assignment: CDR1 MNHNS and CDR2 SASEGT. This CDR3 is CAHLGDLGRGEAFF. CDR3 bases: TGTGCCCACCTAGGAGACCTGGGGAGGGGGGAAGCTTTCTTT.

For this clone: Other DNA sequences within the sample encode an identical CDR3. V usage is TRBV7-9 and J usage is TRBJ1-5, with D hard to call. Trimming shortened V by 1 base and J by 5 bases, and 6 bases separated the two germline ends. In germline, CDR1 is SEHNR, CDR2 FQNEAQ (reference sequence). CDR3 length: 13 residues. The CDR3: CASSLDGYQPQHF. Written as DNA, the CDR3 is TGTGCCAGCAGCTTAGACGGCTATCAGCCCCAGCATTTT.

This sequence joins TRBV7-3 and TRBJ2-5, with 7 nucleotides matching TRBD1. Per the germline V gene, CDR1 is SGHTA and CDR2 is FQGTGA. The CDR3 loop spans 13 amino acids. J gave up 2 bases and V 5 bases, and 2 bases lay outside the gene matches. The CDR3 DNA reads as TGTGCCAGCAGCGGACAGGAACAAGAGACCCAGTACTTC. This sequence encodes CASSGQEQETQYF.

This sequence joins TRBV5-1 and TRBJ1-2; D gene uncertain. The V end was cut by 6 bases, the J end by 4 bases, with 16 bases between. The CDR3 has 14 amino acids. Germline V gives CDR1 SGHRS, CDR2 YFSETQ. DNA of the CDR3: TGCGCCAGCACCATCCGTGAACCGGGCTATGGCTACACCTTC. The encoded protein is CASTIREPGYGYTF.

CDR3 coding DNA: TGCAGCGTGGGCAACACCGGGGAGCTGTTTTTT. Protein: CSVGNTGELFF. This chain links TRBV29-1 with TRBJ2-2; unclear D gene. Germline V gene lookup returns CDR1 SQVTM and CDR2 ANQGSEA. Trimming shortened V by 6 bases and J by 2 bases, and 4 bases separated the two germline ends. CDR3 length: 11 amino acids.

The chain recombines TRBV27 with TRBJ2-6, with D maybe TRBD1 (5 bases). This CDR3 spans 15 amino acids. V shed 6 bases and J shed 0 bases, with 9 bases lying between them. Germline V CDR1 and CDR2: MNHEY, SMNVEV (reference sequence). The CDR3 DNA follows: TGTGCCAGCAGCTTTACAGGCTCTGGGGCCAACGTCCTGACTTTC. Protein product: CASSFTGSGANVLTF.

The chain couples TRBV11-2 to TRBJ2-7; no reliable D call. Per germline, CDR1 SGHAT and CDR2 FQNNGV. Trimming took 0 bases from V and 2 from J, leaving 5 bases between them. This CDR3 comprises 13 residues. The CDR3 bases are TGTGCCAGCAGCTTAGACCTTCCCTACGAGCAGTACTTC. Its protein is CASSLDLPYEQYF.

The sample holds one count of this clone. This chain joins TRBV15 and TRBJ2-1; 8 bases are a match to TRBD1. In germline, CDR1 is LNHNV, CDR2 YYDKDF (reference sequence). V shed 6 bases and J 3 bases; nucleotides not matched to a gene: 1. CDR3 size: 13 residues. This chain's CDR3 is CATRDRVYNEQFF. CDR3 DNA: TGTGCCACCAGGGACAGGGTCTACAATGAGCAGTTCTTC.

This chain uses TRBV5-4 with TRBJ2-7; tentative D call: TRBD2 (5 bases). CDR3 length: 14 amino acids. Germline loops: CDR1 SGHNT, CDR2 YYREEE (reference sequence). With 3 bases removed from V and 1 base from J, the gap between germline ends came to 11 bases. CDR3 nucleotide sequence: TGTGCCAGCAGCTCGACGGACTGGTCCTACGAGCAGTACTTC. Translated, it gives CASSSTDWSYEQYF. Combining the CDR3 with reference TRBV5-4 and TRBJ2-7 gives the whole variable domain ETGVTQSPTHLIKTRGQQVTLRCSSQSGHNTVSWYQQALGQGPQFIFQYYREEENGRGNFPPRFSGLQFPNYSSELNVNALELDDSALYLCASSSTDWSYEQYFGPGTRLTVT.

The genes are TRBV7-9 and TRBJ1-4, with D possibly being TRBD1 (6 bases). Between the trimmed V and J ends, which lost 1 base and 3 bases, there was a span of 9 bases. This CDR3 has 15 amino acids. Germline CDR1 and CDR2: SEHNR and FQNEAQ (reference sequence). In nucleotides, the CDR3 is TGTGCCAGCAGCTTAGAGGCAGGGGCTAATGAAAAACTGTTTTTT. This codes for CASSLEAGANEKLFF. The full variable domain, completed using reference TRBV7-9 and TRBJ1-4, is DTGVSQNPRHKITKRGQNVTFRCDPISEHNRLYWYRQTLGQGPEFLTYFQNEAQLEKSRLLSDRFSAERPKGSFSTLEIQRTEQGDSAMYLCASSLEAGANEKLFFGSGTQLSVL.

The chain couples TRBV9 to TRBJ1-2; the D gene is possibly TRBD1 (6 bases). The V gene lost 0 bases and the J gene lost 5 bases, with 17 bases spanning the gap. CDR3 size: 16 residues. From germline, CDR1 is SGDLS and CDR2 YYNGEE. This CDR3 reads CASSVGGGGQQYGYTF. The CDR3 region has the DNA TGTGCCAGCAGCGTAGGCGGGGGTGGACAGCAGTATGGCTACACCTTC.

CDR3 loop: CSVEEGDRATNEQFF. CDR3 DNA: TGCAGCGTTGAAGAGGGGGACAGGGCCACCAATGAGCAGTTCTTC. The rearrangement uses TRBV29-1 and TRBJ2-1, with 9 bases aligning to TRBD1. Germline loops: CDR1 SQVTM, CDR2 ANQGSEA. This CDR3 spans 15 amino acids. The V and J ends lost 0 bases and 6 bases, in that order; junction bases with no gene match: 6.

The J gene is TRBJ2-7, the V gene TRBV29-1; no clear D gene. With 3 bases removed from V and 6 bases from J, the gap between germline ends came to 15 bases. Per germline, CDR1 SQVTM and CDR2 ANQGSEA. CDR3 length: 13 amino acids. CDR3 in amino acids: CSVEPDTSGEQYF. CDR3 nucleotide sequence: TGCAGCGTTGAGCCTGATACCTCCGGCGAGCAGTACTTC.

This CDR3 is CASSQDRRGNYGYTF. CDR3 nucleotide sequence: TGCGCCAGCAGCCAAGATCGCAGGGGGAACTATGGCTACACCTTC. The chain combines TRBV4-3 with TRBJ1-2; 7 bases line up with TRBD1. This CDR3 is built from 15 residues. Looked up from germline, CDR1 is LGHNA and CDR2 is YSLEER. Germline trimming cut 0 bases from V and 2 bases from J; bases unmatched to any gene: 3.

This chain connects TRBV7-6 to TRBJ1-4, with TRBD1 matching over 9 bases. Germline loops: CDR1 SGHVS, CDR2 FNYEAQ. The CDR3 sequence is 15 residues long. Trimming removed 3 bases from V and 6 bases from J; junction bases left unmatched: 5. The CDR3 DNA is TGTGCCAGCAGCTTGGGGACAGGGAGGCATGAAAAACTGTTTTTT. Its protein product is CASSLGTGRHEKLFF.